Following are 22 T cell receptor beta chains from one sample sequenced in a study of CD8 T cells in ankylosing spondylitis. TCRdb called the 5' RACE reads again in MiXCR, with one record for every CDR3 protein. Here the sample spans some 140,000 distinct CDR3 sequences, about 6.7% being singletons. Sequencing input: blood, either unsorted or a sorted T cell fraction (not recorded which). Receptors originate from a female donor with ankylosing spondylitis or in good health (not recorded which).

The chain joins TRBV7-9 to TRBJ2-1, with TRBD2 matching over 8 bases. Germline V lookup: CDR1 SEHNR, CDR2 FQNEAQ (reference sequence). The junction had 7 bases not matched to a gene; V was cut back by 1 base and J by 8 bases. CDR3 length equals 15 residues. The CDR3 sequence is CASSLGLAGSDEQFF. The CDR3 DNA reads as TGTGCCAGCAGCTTAGGTCTAGCGGGCTCGGATGAGCAGTTCTTC.

This clonotype was counted at least ten times. The chain employs TRBV11-2 and TRBJ1-2, with 10 nucleotides matching TRBD1. Germline lookup yields CDR1 SGHAT and CDR2 FQNNGV. The CDR3 consists of 18 residues. The J segment lost 4 bases and the V segment lost 3 bases, leaving 14 bases of the junction unmatched. The CDR3 DNA is TGTGCCAGCAGCTTCCCGGATACCGGGACAGGGGATTTCTATGGCTACACCTTC. Amino acid sequence: CASSFPDTGTGDFYGYTF.

This clonotype came up many times. The chain links TRBV6-1 to TRBJ1-2; D gene uncertain. The germline V gene has CDR1 MNHNS and CDR2 SASEGT. The V gene lost 1 base and the J gene lost 2 bases, with 8 bases spanning the gap. The CDR3 has 14 residues. The CDR3 DNA follows: TGTGCCAGCAGTGAAGAACCAGAAAACTATGGCTACACCTTC. Translation: CASSEEPENYGYTF.

The V call is TRBV4-1, the J call TRBJ1-5; 7 nucleotides align to TRBD1. This CDR3 is built from 15 residues. The trim removed 1 base at V and 7 bases at J, leaving 7 bases unmatched. Germline V lookup: CDR1 MGHRA, CDR2 YSYEKL. The CDR3 loop reads CASSQGAGGKQPQHF. The CDR3 bases are TGCGCCAGCAGCCAAGGGGCAGGGGGGAAACAGCCCCAGCATTTT.

CDR3 region: CASSQGNRGPNTEAFF. The DNA of the CDR3 is TGCGCCAGCAGCCAAGGAAATCGGGGCCCGAACACTGAAGCTTTCTTT. The rearrangement links TRBV4-3 to TRBJ1-1; tentatively, D is TRBD1 (5 bases). The CDR3 totals 16 residues. Trimming shortened V by 1 base and J by 1 base, and 13 bases separated the two germline ends. Per germline, CDR1 LGHNA and CDR2 YSLEER.

The chain carries TRBV5-1 and TRBJ2-5; 11 bases fit TRBD1. This CDR3 region has 15 residues. Looked up from germline, CDR1 is SGHRS and CDR2 is YFSETQ. V was pared by 1 base and J by 4 bases, with 3 bases of the junction left unmatched. The CDR3 here is CASSLQGQGGETQYF. CDR3 in DNA: TGCGCCAGCAGCTTGCAGGGACAGGGGGGAGAGACCCAGTACTTC.

Many counts were recorded for this clonotype. The chain recombines TRBV9 with TRBJ1-1; no clear D gene. Trimming took off 0 bases at V and 3 bases at J, with 6 bases between the two ends. The CDR3 consists of 13 residues. CDR1 is SGDLS and CDR2 is YYNGEE in the germline V gene. CDR3 sequence reads: CASSVGVDTEAFF. The CDR3 DNA follows: TGTGCCAGCAGCGTAGGGGTGGACACTGAAGCTTTCTTT.

The rearrangement links TRBV6-1 to TRBJ1-1; D may be TRBD1 (5 bases). From germline, CDR1 is MNHNS and CDR2 SASEGT. V was trimmed by 0 bases and J by 4 bases, leaving 12 bases between them. There are 15 residues in the CDR3. The CDR3 nucleotides read TGTGCCAGCAGTGAAGCGTGGAGGGGAGGCACTGAAGCTTTCTTT. Its translation: CASSEAWRGGTEAFF.

This clonotype was seen at least ten times. The V call is TRBV10-3, the J call TRBJ1-2, with 10 bases aligning to TRBD1. The junction had 1 base not matched to a gene; V was cut back by 6 bases and J by 6 bases. CDR1 and CDR2 (germline): ENHRY, SYGVKD. This CDR3 region has 12 residues. CDR3 residues: CAISGTGDGYTF. The DNA of the CDR3 is TGTGCCATCAGCGGGACAGGGGATGGCTACACCTTC.

This clonotype has a handful of counts. The chain joins TRBV6-5 to TRBJ1-2, with D possibly being TRBD1 (5 bases). The CDR3 has 16 amino acids. CDR1 is MNHEY and CDR2 is SVGAGI in the germline V gene. Trimming took 4 bases from V and 0 from J, leaving 15 bases between them. CDR3 protein: CASSSRDGTSNYGYTF. The CDR3, as DNA: TGTGCCAGCAGTTCCCGGGACGGCACTTCTAACTATGGCTACACCTTC.

Turning to this clonotype: A much larger clone differs by one base, so this may be a read error. The chain couples TRBV3-1 to TRBJ1-2; D is perhaps TRBD1 (5 bases). Germline V gene data show CDR1 as LGHDT and CDR2 as YNNKEL (reference sequence). CDR3 length: 12 amino acids. The CDR3 sequence: CTSSQSGRGYTF. CDR3 bases: TGTACCAGCAGCCAATCAGGGCGAGGCTACACCTTC.

The rearrangement joins TRBV6-2 or TRBV6-3 to TRBJ2-1; TRBD2 matches 11 bases. Losses at the gene ends were 7 bases for V and 8 bases for J; bases not matched to a gene: 19. CDR1 and CDR2 (germline): MNHEY, SVGEGT. The CDR3 covers 18 residues. The CDR3 reads CASTKLGGLAVSGDEQFF. CDR3 coding DNA: TGTGCCAGCACAAAACTCGGGGGACTAGCGGTGAGCGGGGATGAGCAGTTCTTC.

In this sample, this clonotype turned up many times. This chain joins TRBV12-3 or TRBV12-4 and TRBJ1-4; D is unresolved. V was clipped by 3 bases and J by 5 bases, with 7 bases between them. The CDR3 runs to 13 residues. CDR3 protein: CASSFFQNEKLFF. The DNA for the CDR3 is TGTGCCAGCAGTTTCTTTCAGAATGAAAAACTGTTTTTT.

This clonotype was seen at least ten times. This rearrangement joins TRBV6-5 to TRBJ1-2; D gene unclear. CDR3 length: 14 residues. CDR1 and CDR2 (germline): MNHEY, SVGAGI. Trimming shortened V by 0 bases and J by 7 bases, and 12 bases separated the two germline ends. This CDR3 reads CASSYSKLAGGYTF. CDR3 DNA: TGTGCCAGCAGTTACTCAAAATTAGCCGGTGGCTACACCTTC.

This clonotype was seen repeatedly, ten times or more. This rearrangement joins TRBV20-1 to TRBJ2-1, with no clear D. V lost 5 bases and J 0 bases, leaving 14 bases between the germline ends. Germline V gene sequence: CDR1 DFQATT, CDR2 SNEGSKA (reference sequence). This CDR3 is 15 amino acids long. Written as DNA, the CDR3 is TGCAGTGCTGCCCTAAGACCAAGCTCCTACAATGAGCAGTTCTTC. It encodes CSAALRPSSYNEQFF.

The sample holds many counts of this clonotype. J is TRBJ1-2 and V is TRBV5-1; 7 bases match TRBD1. V lost 1 base, J lost 5 bases, and 11 bases stayed unmatched. The germline V gene has CDR1 SGHRS and CDR2 YFSETQ. There are 16 residues in the CDR3. The DNA of the CDR3 is TGCGCCAGCAGCTTGACCACTACCGGGACAGAGTATGGCTACACCTTC. Its translation is CASSLTTTGTEYGYTF.

At least ten counts were recorded for this clonotype. V and J are TRBV3-1 and TRBJ2-7; D is unresolved. V lost 0 bases to trimming and J lost 0 bases, with 9 bases between them. Germline V gene data show CDR1 as LGHDT and CDR2 as YNNKEL (reference sequence). This CDR3 is 15 amino acids long. The CDR3 sequence: CASSQDSVFSYEQYF. CDR3 coding DNA: TGTGCCAGCAGCCAAGATTCAGTTTTCTCCTACGAGCAGTACTTC.

This clonotype was detected only a few times. This chain links TRBV20-1 with TRBJ1-2; D perhaps matches TRBD1 (5 bases). The CDR3 contains 15 residues. Germline CDR1 reads DFQATT; CDR2 reads SNEGSKA (reference sequence). Between the trimmed V and J ends, which lost 0 bases and 2 bases, there was a span of 13 bases. The CDR3 sequence is CSAREGGPLNYGYTF. CDR3 coding DNA: TGCAGTGCTAGAGAGGGGGGACCTCTAAACTATGGCTACACCTTC.

This clonotype was seen ten or more times. The J gene is TRBJ1-2, the V gene TRBV24-1, with D possibly TRBD1 on 5 matching bases. From germline, CDR1 is KGHDR and CDR2 SFDVKD. The CDR3 is 12 residues long. V was clipped by 8 bases and J by 0 bases, with 6 bases between them. Here the CDR3 DNA reads TGTGCCACCATGGGGGCTAACTATGGCTACACCTTC. Amino acids: CATMGANYGYTF.

This clonotype appeared many times. This chain uses TRBV15 with TRBJ1-5; D remains ambiguous. Trimming cost V 1 base and J 4 bases, with 8 bases left between them. The CDR3 contains 14 residues. The germline gives CDR1 LNHNV, CDR2 YYDKDF (reference sequence). CDR3 DNA: TGTGCCACCAGCAGAGTGGAGGAGAATCAGCCCCAGCATTTT. Protein: CATSRVEENQPQHF.

The chain combines TRBV10-3 with TRBJ2-3, with 11 bases that match TRBD2. The length of the CDR3 is 15 residues. Trimming cost V 0 bases and J 8 bases; bases outside gene matches: 4. Germline-derived CDR1 and CDR2 are ENHRY and SYGVKD. In DNA form, the CDR3 reads TGTGCCATCAGTGAGTCGAAACTAGCGGGGGCTACGCAGTATTTT. Translation: CAISESKLAGATQYF.

This clonotype occurred many times. V usage is TRBV7-9 and J usage is TRBJ1-2; 7 nucleotides line up with TRBD1. With 5 bases clipped from V and 8 bases from J, the junction kept 8 bases outside the gene matches. This CDR3 contains 13 residues. CDR1 and CDR2 (germline): SEHNR, FQNEAQ (reference sequence). The CDR3 is CASSHSQGGGYTF. The CDR3 DNA reads TGTGCCAGCAGCCACTCCCAAGGGGGCGGCTACACCTTC.